This T cell receptor beta chain was captured in a study of blood T cell repertoires in COVID-19. Study at large: Material from acute and convalescent COVID-19 was sourced from the United States, Italy and Spain. T cells, B-cell-depleted T cells, or PBMCs supplied cDNA or gDNA.

Trimming took 6 bases from V and 2 from J; bases not matched to a gene: 4. Germline-derived CDR1 and CDR2 are LNHNV and YYDKDF (reference sequence). The CDR3 has 14 residues. Using immunoSEQ multiplex PCR, the repertoire was profiled, and TCRdb retains in-frame clones only, with some absent. The table shows roughly 60,000 clones, with 88% occurring only once. This rearrangement joins TRBV15 to TRBJ2-5; 9 bases map to TRBD2. Sequencing was carried out using peripheral blood. This receptor was obtained from a man in his 60s with active COVID-19. The DNA for the CDR3 is TGTGCCACCAGGAGACTAGCGGAACAAGAGACCCAGTACTTC. Residues: CATRRLAEQETQYF.